The count of the clone carrying this T cell receptor beta chain is one. What it recognizes is unknown. With a J-beta primer mix and a sample-barcoded 5' primer, a second PCR ran roughly 6 to 11 cycles. Each cDNA molecule was tagged by a template-switch adaptor with 12 random nucleotides. TCRdb reprocessed the 5' RACE reads with MiXCR, giving one entry per CDR3 protein. The table has some 730,000 distinct CDR3 sequences, 22% seen once. This record belongs to a study of blood T cells in healthy people across ages. Study-wide findings and caveats: There were more naive CD4+ cells and higher diversity in long-lived donors than in aged donors.

V gave up 1 base and J gave up 4 bases, with 13 bases separating them. The germline V gene encodes CDR1 MNHNS and CDR2 SASEGT. The CDR3 contains 15 residues. No fewer than 7 million PBMCs went into each sample. The total RNA that was extracted per sample amounted to at least 5.5 micrograms. The chain joins TRBV6-1 to TRBJ2-5; possible D gene TRBD1, 5 bases. The sequence came from a man between 65 and 79 years old in good health. Source material: blood. This CDR3 reads CASSEGNRKRETQYF. The CDR3 coding sequence is TGTGCCAGCAGTGAAGGGAACAGGAAAAGAGAGACCCAGTACTTC.